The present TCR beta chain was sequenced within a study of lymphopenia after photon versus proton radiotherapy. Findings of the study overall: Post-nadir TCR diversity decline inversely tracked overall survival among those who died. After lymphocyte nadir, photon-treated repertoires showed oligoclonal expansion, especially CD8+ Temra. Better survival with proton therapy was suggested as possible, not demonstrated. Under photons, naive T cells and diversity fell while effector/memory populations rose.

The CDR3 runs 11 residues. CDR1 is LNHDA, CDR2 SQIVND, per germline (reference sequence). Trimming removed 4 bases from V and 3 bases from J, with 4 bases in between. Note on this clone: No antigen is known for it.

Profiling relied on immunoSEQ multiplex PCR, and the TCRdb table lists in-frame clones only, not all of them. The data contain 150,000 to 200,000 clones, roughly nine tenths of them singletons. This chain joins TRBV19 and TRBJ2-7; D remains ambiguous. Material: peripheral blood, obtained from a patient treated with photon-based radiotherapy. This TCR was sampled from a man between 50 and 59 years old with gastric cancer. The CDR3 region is CASSTNYEQYF. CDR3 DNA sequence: TGTGCCAGTAGTACGAACTACGAGCAGTACTTC.